The 3 T cell receptor beta chains given below trace back to one sample, sequenced in a study of cytomegalovirus exposure and HLA in healthy donors. 13 Jbeta primers and 60 Vbeta primers were used for the PCR. The protocol was immunoSEQ multiplex PCR, while the TCRdb copy is restricted to in-frame clones and leaves out a portion. The top ten hold roughly 3% of the sample, which has 200,000 to 250,000 clones, around 77% seen once. The sequenced sample was PBMCs. Receptors were obtained from a woman aged 30 to 39 in good health and CMV-seronegative.

The V gene is TRBV9, the J gene TRBJ2-1, with D maybe TRBD2 (6 bases). CDR1 and CDR2 from the germline V gene are SGDLS and YYNGEE. Trimming cost V 1 base and J 2 bases, with 10 bases left between them. This CDR3 is built from 15 residues. CDR3 sequence (DNA): TGTGCCAGCAGCGTATATGGGACTGCCTACAATGAGCAGTTCTTC. As protein: CASSVYGTAYNEQFF.

This clone was seen a single time. The CDR3 reads CASSLVRDTEAFF. In DNA, the CDR3 is TGTGCCAGCAGCTTGGTTCGGGACACTGAAGCTTTCTTT. The chain couples TRBV5-6 to TRBJ1-1; no reliable D call. The germline gives CDR1 SGHDT, CDR2 YYEEEE. This CDR3 is built from 13 residues. The V end was cut by 0 bases, the J end by 3 bases, with 6 bases between.

The chain has TRBV5-1 and TRBJ2-2; possibly TRBD2 for D (5 bases). The V end was cut by 1 base, the J end by 6 bases, with 16 bases between. The germline CDR1 and CDR2 sequences are SGHRS and YFSETQ. The CDR3 contains 16 residues. CDR3 sequence (DNA): TGCGCCAGCAGCTTGTATTTGCGGTCGGGGTCCGGGGAGCTGTTTTTT. Amino acid sequence: CASSLYLRSGSGELFF. Looking up the rest from reference TRBV5-1 and TRBJ2-2 gives the full variable domain: KAGVTQTPRYLIKTRGQQVTLSCSPISGHRSVSWYQQTPGQGLQFLFEYFSETQRNKGNFPGRFSGRQFSNSRSEMNVSTLELGDSALYLCASSLYLRSGSGELFFGEGSRLTVL.